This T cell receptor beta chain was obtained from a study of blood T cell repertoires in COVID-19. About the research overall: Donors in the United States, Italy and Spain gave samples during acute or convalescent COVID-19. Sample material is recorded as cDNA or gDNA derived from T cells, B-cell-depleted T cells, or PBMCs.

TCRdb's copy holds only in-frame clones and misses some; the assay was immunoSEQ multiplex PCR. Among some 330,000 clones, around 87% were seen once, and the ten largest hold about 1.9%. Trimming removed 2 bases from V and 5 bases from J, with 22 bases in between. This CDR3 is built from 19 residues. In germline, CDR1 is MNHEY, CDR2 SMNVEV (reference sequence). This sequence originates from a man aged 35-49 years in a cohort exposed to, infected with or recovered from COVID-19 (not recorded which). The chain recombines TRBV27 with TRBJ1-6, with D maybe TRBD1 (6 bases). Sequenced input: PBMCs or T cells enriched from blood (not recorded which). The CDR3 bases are TGTGCCAGCAGTTTAAGCGGGGGGCCCCACCGTCCCAATAATTCACCCCTCCACTTT. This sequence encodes CASSLSGGPHRPNNSPLHF.